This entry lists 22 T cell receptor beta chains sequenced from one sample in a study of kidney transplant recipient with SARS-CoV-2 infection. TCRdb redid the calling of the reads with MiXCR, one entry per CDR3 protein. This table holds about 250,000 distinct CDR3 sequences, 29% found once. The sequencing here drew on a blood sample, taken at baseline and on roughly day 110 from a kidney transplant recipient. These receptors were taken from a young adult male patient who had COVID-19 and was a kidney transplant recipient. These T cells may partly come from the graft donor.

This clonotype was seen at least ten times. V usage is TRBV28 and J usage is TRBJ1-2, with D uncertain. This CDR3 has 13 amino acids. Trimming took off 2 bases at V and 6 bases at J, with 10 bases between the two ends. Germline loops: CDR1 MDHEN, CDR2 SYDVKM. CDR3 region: CASSLPGVDGYTF. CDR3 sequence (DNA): TGTGCCAGCAGTTTACCCGGGGTCGATGGCTACACCTTC.

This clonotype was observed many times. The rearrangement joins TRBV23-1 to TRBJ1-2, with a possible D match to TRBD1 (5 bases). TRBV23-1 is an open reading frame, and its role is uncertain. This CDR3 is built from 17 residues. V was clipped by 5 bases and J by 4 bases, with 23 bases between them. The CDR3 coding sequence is TGCGCCAGCAGTGAACAGGAGCTACGCAGAAAGACCTATGGCTACACCTTC. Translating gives CASSEQELRRKTYGYTF.

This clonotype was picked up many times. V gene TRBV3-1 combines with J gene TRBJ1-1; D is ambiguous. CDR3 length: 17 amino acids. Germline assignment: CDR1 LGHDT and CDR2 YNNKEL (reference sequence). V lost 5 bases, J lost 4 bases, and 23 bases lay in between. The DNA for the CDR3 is TGTGCCAGCAGCGGGGTCGATCCCATTTCAATTCGCACTGAAGCTTTCTTT. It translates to CASSGVDPISIRTEAFF.

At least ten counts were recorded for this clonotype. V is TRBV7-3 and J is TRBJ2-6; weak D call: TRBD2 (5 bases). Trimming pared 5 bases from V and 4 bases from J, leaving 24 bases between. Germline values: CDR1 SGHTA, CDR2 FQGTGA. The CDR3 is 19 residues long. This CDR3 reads CASSPLLDAYKVGANVLTF. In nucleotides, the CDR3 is TGTGCCAGCAGCCCTTTACTAGACGCTTACAAAGTCGGGGCCAACGTCCTGACTTTC.

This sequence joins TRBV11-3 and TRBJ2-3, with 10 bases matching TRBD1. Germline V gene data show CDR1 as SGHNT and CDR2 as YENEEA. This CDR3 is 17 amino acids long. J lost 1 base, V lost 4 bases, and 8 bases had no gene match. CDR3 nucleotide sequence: TGTGCCAGCAGCTCCTTCGAGACAGGGGGCGGCACAGATACGCAGTATTTT. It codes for CASSSFETGGGTDTQYF.

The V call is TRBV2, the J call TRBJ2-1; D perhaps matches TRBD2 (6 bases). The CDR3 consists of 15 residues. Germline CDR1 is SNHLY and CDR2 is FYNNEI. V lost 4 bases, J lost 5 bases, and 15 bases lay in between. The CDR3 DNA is TGTGCCAGCAGTGTGGAGGGAGAGGCTAACAATGAGCAGTTCTTC. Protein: CASSVEGEANNEQFF.

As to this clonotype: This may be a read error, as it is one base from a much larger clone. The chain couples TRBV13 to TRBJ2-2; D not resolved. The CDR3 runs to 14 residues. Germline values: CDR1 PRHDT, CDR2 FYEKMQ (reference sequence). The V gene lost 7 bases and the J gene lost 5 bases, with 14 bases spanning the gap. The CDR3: CASNSNSWTGELFF. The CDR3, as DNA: TGTGCCAGCAACTCCAATTCGTGGACCGGGGAGCTGTTTTTT.

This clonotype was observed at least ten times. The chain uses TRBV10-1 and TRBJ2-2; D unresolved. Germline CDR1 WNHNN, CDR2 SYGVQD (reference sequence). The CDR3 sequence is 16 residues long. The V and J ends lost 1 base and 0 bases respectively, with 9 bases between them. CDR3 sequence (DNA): TGCGCCAGCAGTGAGTGGCGACTTACGAACACCGGGGAGCTGTTTTTT. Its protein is CASSEWRLTNTGELFF.

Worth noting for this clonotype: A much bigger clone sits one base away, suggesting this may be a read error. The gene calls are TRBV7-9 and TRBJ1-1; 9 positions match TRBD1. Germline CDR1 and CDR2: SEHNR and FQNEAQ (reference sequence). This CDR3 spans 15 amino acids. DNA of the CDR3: TGTGCCAGCAGCGGGACAGGGAGTAAGAACACTGAAACTTTCTTT. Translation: CASSGTGSKNTETFF.

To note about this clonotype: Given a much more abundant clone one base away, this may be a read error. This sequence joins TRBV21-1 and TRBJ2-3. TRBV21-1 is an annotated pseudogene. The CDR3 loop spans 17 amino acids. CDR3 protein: CASKIEIATVMQDTQYF. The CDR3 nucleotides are TGTGCCAGCAAGATTGAGATAGCTACAGTCATGCAAGATACGCAGTATTTT.

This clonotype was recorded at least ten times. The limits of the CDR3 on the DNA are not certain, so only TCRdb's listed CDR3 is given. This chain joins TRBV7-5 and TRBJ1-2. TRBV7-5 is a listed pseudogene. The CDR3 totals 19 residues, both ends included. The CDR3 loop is CISVPEVYHEVGKTYGYTF.

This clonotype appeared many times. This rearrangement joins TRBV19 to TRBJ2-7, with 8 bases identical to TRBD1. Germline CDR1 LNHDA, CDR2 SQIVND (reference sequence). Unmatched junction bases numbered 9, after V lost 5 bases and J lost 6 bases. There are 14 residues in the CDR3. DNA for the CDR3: TGTGCCAGTAGTTCCCGGACAGGGTACGGCGAGCAGTACTTC. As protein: CASSSRTGYGEQYF. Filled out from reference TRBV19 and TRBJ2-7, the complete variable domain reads DGGITQSPKYLFRKEGQNVTLSCEQNLNHDAMYWYRQDPGQGLRLIYYSQIVNDFQKGDIAEGYSVSREKKESFPLTVTSAQKNPTAFYLCASSSRTGYGEQYFGPGTRLTVT.

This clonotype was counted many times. The CDR3 spells CASTGKRDQPQHF. The CDR3 DNA sequence: TGTGCCAGCACTGGAAAACGGGATCAGCCCCAGCATTTT. The chain uses TRBV2 and TRBJ1-5; no clear D. Trimming left V 7 bases short and J 5 bases short, with 12 bases between. CDR1 is SNHLY, CDR2 FYNNEI, per germline. CDR3 length equals 13 residues.

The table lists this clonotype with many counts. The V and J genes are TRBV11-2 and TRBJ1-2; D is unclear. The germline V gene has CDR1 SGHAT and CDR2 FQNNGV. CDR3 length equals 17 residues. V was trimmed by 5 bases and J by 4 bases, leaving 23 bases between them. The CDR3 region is CASSSGETSRKTYGYTF. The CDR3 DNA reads TGTGCCAGCAGCAGTGGCGAAACAAGCAGAAAGACCTATGGCTACACCTTC.

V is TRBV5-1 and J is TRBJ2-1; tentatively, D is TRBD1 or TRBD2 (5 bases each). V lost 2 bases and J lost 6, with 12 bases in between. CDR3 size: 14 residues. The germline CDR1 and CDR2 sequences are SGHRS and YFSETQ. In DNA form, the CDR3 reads TGCGCCAGCAGCTTCCCGGGACCCCTCAATGAGCAGTTCTTC. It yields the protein CASSFPGPLNEQFF.

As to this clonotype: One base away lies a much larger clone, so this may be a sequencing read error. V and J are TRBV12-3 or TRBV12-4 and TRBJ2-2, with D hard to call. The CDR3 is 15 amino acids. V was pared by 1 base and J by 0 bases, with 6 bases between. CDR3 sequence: CASSLGATNTGELFF. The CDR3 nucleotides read TGTGCCAGCAGTTTAGGGGCCACGAACACCGGGGAGCTGTTTTTT.

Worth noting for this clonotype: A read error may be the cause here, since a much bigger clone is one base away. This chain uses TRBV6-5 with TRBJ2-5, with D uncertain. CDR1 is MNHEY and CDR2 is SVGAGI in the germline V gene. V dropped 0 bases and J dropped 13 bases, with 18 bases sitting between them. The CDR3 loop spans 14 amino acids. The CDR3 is CASSYSIPPHELYF. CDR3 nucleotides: TGTGCCAGCAGTTACTCCATACCTCCCCACGAGCTGTACTTC.

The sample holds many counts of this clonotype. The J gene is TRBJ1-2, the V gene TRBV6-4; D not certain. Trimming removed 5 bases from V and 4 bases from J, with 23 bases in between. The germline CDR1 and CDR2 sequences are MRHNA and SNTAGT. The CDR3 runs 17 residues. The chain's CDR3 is CASSPDRSHGKTYGYTF. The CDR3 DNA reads TGTGCCAGCAGTCCTGACCGCTCACACGGAAAGACCTATGGCTACACCTTC.

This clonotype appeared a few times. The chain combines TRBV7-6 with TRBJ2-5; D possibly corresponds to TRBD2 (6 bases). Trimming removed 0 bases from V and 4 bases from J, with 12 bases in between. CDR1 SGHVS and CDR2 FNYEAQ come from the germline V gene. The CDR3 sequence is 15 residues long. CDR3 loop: CASSLAPLARETQYF. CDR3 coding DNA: TGTGCCAGCAGCTTAGCGCCCCTAGCGCGAGAGACCCAGTACTTC. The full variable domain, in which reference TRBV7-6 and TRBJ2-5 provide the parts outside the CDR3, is GAGVSQSPRYKVTKRGQDVALRCDPISGHVSLYWYRQALGQGPEFLTYFNYEAQQDKSGLPNDRFSAERPEGSISTLTIQRTEQRDSAMYRCASSLAPLARETQYFGPGTRLLVL.

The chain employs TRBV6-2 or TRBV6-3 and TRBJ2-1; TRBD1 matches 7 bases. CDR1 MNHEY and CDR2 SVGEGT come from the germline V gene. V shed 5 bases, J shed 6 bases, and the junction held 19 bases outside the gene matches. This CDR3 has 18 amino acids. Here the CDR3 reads CASSKNRLGGLGGNEQFF. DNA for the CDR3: TGTGCCAGCAGTAAAAACCGCCTAGGGGGCCTTGGTGGCAATGAGCAGTTCTTC.

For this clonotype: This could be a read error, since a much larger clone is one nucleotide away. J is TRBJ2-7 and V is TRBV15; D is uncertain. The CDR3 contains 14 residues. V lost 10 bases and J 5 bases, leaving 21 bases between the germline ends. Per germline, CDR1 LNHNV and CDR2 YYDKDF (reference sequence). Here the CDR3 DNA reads TGTGCCATCAGTCCAGGATATCAGTTTGACGAGCAGTACTTC. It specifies CAISPGYQFDEQYF. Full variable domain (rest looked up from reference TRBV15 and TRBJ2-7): DAMVIQNPRYQVTQFGKPVTLSCSQTLNHNVMYWYQQKSSQAPKLLFHYYDKDFNNEADTPDNFQSRRPNTSFCFLDIRSPGLGDTAMYLCAISPGYQFDEQYFGPGTRLTVT.

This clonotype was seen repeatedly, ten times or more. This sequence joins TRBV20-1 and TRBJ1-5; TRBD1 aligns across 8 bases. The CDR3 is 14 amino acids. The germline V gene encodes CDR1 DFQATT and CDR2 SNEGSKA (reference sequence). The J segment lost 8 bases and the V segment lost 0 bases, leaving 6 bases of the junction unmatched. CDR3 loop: CSARDLTGGEPQHF. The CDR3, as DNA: TGCAGTGCTAGAGATCTTACAGGGGGGGAGCCCCAGCATTTT.